This T cell receptor (beta chain) was identified in a study of T-cell reconstitution after alpha-beta-depleted transplantation in children. Unmatched junction bases numbered 5, after V lost 1 base and J lost 4 bases. The germline V gene encodes CDR1 SGHRS and CDR2 YFSETQ. The CDR3 runs to 14 residues. The library targeted TCRbeta and was prepared with unique molecular identifiers. TCRdb called the PCR reads again in MiXCR, with one record for every CDR3 protein. The data contain 120,000 to 150,000 distinct CDR3 sequences, about 8.8% of them singletons. This clonotype was seen repeatedly, ten times or more. No antigen is known for it. Study results and caveats: Where some patients showed high TCRbeta diversity at day 60, it came from recipient T cells and thymic progenitors that had survived. T-cell counts and diversity were attributed mostly to newly produced T cells one year after transplant. About two months after transplant, alpha-beta T cells reportedly came from several hundred expanded graft clones.

The source is a female patient aged 2 to 10 who had a stem cell transplant for congenital amegakaryocytic thrombocytopenia, so the T cells may come from the graft donor. The specimen comprised PBMCs, mostly from graft donor cells, sampled 180 days after TCRalphabeta/CD19-depleted stem cell transplant. The V call is TRBV5-1, the J call TRBJ2-7, with 7 bases matching TRBD2. The CDR3 is CASSLNGLVYEQYF. CDR3 bases: TGCGCCAGCAGCTTGAACGGACTAGTGTACGAGCAGTACTTC. The variable domain in full, completed from reference TRBV5-1 and TRBJ2-7, reads KAGVTQTPRYLIKTRGQQVTLSCSPISGHRSVSWYQQTPGQGLQFLFEYFSETQRNKGNFPGRFSGRQFSNSRSEMNVSTLELGDSALYLCASSLNGLVYEQYFGPGTRLTVT.